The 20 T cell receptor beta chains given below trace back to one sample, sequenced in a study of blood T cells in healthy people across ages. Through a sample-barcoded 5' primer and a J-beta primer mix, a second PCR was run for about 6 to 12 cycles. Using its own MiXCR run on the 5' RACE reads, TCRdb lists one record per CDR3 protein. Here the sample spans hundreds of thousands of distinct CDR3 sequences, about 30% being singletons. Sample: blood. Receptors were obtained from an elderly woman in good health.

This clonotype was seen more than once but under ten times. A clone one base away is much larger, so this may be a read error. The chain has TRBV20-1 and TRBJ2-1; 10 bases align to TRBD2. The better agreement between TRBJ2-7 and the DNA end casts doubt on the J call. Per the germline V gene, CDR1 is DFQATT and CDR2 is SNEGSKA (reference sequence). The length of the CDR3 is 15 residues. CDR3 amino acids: CSARPGLAPYNEQYF. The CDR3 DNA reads TGCAGTGCTAGGCCGGGACTAGCGCCCTACAATGAGCAGTACTTC.

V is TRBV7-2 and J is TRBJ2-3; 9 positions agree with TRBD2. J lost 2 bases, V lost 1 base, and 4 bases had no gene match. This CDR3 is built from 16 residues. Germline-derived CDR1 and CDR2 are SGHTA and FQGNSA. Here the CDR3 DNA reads TGTGCCAGCAGCTTAGGGCGGGGGGGTGACACAGATACGCAGTATTTT. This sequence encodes CASSLGRGGDTDTQYF.

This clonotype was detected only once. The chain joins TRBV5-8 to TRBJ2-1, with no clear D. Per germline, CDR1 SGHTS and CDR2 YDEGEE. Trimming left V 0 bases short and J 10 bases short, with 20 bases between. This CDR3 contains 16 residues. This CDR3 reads CASSLGCRQSSYEQFF. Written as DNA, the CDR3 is TGTGCCAGCAGCTTGGGGTGCCGGCAGTCCTCCTACGAGCAGTTCTTC.

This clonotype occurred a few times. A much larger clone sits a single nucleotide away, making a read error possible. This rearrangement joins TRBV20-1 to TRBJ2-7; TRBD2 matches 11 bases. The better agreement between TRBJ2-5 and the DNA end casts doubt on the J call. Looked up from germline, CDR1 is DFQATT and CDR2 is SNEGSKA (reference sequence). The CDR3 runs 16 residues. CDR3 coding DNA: TGCAGTTCTGGCCTTAGCGGGGGGGCGATTGAAGGGACCCAGTACTTC. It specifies CSSGLSGGAIEGTQYF.

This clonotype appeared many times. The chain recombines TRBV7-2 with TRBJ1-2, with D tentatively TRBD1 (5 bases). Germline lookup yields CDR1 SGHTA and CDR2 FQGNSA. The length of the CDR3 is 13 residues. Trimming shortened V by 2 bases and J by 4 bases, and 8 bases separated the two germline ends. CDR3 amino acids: CASSLIDSYGYTF. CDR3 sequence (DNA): TGTGCCAGCAGCTTAATTGACAGCTATGGCTACACCTTC.

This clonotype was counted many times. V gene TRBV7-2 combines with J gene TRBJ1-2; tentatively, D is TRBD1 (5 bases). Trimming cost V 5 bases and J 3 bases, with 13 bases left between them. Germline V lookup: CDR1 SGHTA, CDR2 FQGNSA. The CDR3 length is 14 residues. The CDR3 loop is CASSQETGHYGYTF. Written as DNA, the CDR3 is TGTGCCAGCAGCCAAGAAACAGGACACTATGGCTACACCTTC.

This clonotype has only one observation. The CDR3 loop reads CSSRRDQSTDTQYF. Written as DNA, the CDR3 is TGCAGCTCGAGACGGGACCAAAGCACAGATACGCAGTATTTT. The gene calls are TRBV20-1 and TRBJ2-3, with D perhaps assigned TRBD1 or TRBD2 (5 bases each). The CDR3 contains 14 residues. In germline, CDR1 is DFQATT, CDR2 SNEGSKA (reference sequence).

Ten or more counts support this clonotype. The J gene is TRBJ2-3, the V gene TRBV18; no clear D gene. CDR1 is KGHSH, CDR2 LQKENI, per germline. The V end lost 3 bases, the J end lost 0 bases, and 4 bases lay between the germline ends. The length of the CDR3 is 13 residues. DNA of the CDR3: TGTGCCAGCTCACCCTCCAGCACAGATACGCAGTATTTT. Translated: CASSPSSTDTQYF.

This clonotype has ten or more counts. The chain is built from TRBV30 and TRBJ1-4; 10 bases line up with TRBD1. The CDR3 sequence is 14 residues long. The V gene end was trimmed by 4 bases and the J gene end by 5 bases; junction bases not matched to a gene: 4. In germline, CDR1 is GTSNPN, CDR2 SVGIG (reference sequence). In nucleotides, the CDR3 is TGTGCCTGGAACTCGGACAGGGGGAATGAAAAACTGTTTTTT. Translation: CAWNSDRGNEKLFF.

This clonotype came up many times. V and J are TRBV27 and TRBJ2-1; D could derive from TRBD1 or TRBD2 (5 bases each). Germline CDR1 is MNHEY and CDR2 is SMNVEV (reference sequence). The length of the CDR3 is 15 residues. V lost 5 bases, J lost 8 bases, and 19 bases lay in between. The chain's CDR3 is CASSPWGTLGDEQFF. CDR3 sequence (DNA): TGTGCCAGCAGTCCCTGGGGTACCTTGGGGGATGAGCAGTTCTTC.

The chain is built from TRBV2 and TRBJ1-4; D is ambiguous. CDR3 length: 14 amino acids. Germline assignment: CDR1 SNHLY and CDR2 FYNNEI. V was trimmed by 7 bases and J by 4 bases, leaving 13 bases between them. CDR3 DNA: TGTGCCAGCAAGAAGGCGTTAAATAATGAAAAACTGTTTTTT. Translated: CASKKALNNEKLFF.

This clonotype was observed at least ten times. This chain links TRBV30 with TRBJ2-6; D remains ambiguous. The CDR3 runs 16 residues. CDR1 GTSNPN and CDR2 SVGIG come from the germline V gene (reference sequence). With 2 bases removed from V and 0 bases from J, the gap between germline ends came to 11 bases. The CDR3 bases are TGTGCCTGGAGTCTCAGGTCCCTCTCTGGGGCCAACGTCCTGACTTTC. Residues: CAWSLRSLSGANVLTF.

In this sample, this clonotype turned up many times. CDR3 nucleotide sequence: TGCAGTGCTAGAGCCCCGGGGGGGGGCCTATACAATGAGCAGTTCTTC. It translates to CSARAPGGGLYNEQFF. The rearrangement links TRBV20-1 to TRBJ2-1; 8 bases fit TRBD2. CDR1 and CDR2 from the germline V gene are DFQATT and SNEGSKA (reference sequence). V lost 1 base to trimming and J lost 4 bases; unmatched junction nucleotides: 9. The CDR3 contains 16 residues.

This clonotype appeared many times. The CDR3 sequence is CSASRVNQPQHF. DNA for the CDR3: TGCAGTGCTAGTAGGGTGAATCAGCCCCAGCATTTT. V is TRBV20-1 and J is TRBJ1-5, with D unclear. V was clipped by 3 bases and J by 4 bases, with 7 bases between them. Germline values: CDR1 DFQATT, CDR2 SNEGSKA (reference sequence). The CDR3 sequence is 12 residues long.

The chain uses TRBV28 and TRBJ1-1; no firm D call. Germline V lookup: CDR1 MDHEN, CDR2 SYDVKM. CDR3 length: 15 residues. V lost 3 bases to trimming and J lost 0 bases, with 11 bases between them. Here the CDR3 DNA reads TGTGCCAGCAGTTTGGTCAGCTTCATGAACACTGAAGCTTTCTTT. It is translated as CASSLVSFMNTEAFF.

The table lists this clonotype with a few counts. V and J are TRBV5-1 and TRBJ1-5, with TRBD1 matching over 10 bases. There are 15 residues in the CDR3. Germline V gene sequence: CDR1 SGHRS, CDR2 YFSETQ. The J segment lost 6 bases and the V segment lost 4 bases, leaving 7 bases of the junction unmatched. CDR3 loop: CASSLGQGEAQPQHF. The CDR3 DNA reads TGCGCCAGCAGCCTCGGACAGGGGGAGGCTCAGCCCCAGCATTTT.

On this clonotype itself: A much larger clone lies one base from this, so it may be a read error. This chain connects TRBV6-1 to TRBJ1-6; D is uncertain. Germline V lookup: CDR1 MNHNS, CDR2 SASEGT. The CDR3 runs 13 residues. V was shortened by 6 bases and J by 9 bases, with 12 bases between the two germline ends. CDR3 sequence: CASSLAEPSPLHF. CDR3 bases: TGTGCCAGCAGCCTGGCAGAGCCTTCACCCCTCCACTTT.

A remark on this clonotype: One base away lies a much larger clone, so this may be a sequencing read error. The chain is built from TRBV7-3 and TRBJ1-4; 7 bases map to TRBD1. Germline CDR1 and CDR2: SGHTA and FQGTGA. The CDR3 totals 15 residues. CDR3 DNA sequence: TGTGCCAGCAGCCCAGGGGGGACCGCGAATGAAAAACTGGTTTTT. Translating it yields CASSPGGTANEKLVF.

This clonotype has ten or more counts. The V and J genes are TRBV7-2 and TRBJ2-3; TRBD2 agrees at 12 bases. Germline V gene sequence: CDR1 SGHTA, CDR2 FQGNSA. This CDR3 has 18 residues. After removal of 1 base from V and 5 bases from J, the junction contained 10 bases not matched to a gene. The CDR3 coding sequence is TGTGCCAGCAGCTTAGAAGCTAGCGGGGGGGCCAGTATAGATACGCAGTATTTT. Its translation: CASSLEASGGASIDTQYF.

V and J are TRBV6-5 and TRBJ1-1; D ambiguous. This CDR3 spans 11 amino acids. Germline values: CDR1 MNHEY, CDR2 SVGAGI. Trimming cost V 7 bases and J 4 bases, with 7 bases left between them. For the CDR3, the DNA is TGTGCCAGCACCGGGCCCACTGAAGCTTTCTTT. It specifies CASTGPTEAFF.